This record looks at one T cell receptor beta chain sequence and its context. The antigen is unknown. These data come from a study of neoadjuvant nivolumab and ipilimumab in lung cancer. About the research overall: Patients got nivolumab 3 mg/kg on days 1, 15 and 29; combination added ipilimumab 1 mg/kg day 1. Study observations and caveats: Resected-tumor TCR richness correlated positively with pretherapy blood richness.

The assay was immunoSEQ multiplex PCR, and TCRdb's table has in-frame clones only and misses some. The table has over 25,000 clones, 70% to 80% seen once. The germline V gene encodes CDR1 KGHSH and CDR2 LQKENI. The junction had 4 bases not matched to a gene; V was cut back by 2 bases and J by 4 bases. The CDR3 has 15 amino acids. The chain carries TRBV18 and TRBJ1-4, with 7 bases aligning to TRBD1. The sequence came from an adult with non-small cell lung cancer. The specimen was tumor tissue, collected after neoadjuvant nivolumab, alone or with ipilimumab, at or shortly before surgery. The CDR3 DNA is TGTGCCAGCTCACCAAGGACAGGCCTTAATGAAAAACTGTTTTTT. It translates to CASSPRTGLNEKLFF. Full variable domain (remainder filled in from reference TRBV18 and TRBJ1-4): NAGVMQNPRHLVRRRGQEARLRCSPMKGHSHVYWYRQLPEEGLKFMVYLQKENIIDESGMPKERFSAEFPKEGPSILRIQQVVRGDSAAYFCASSPRTGLNEKLFFGSGTQLSVL.